These T cell receptor beta chains were read from a single sample in a study of radiation and T cells in renal cell carcinoma. Assay used: immunoSEQ multiplex PCR; TCRdb lists only in-frame clones, some missing. The sample includes around 9,200 clones, about three fifths seen only once; the top ten take 15% to 20%. The source material was tumor tissue, sampled from a patient whose treatment included radiotherapy and nephrectomy. These receptors were taken from a man aged 55 to 70 with renal cell carcinoma. Both conserved end residues are part of each CDR3. D genes are given only for firm matches. Size values are once, few and many counts, or a class for expanded clones, and some rows have none.

j_call: TRBJ2-7
d_call: NA
v_call: TRBV7-6
clone_size: NA
cdr3_nt: TGTGCCAGCAGCTTAGAGGGTAGCGGTTCCTACGAGCAGTACTTC
cdr3_aa: CASSLEGSGSYEQYF

j_call: TRBJ2-7
d_call: NA
v_call: TRBV4-2
clone_size: NA
cdr3_nt: TGTGCCAGCAGCCAGGGGCTATCTCCCCTCTACGAGCAGTACTTC
cdr3_aa: CASSQGLSPLYEQYF

j_call: TRBJ2-7
d_call: TRBD1
v_call: TRBV13
clone_size: hyperexpanded
cdr3_nt: TGTGCCAGCAGCTCCCGGGACAGGGTGTCCTACGAGCAGTACTTC
cdr3_aa: CASSSRDRVSYEQYF

j_call: TRBJ2-7
d_call: NA
v_call: TRBV18
clone_size: few
cdr3_nt: TGTGCCAGCTCACCAGGGCAGGTCTACGAGCAGTACTTC
cdr3_aa: CASSPGQVYEQYF

j_call: TRBJ1-2
d_call: TRBD1
v_call: TRBV5-1
clone_size: NA
cdr3_nt: TGCGCCAGCAGCACCACAGGGGGTAACTATGGCTACACCTTC
cdr3_aa: CASSTTGGNYGYTF

j_call: TRBJ1-2
d_call: NA
v_call: TRBV5-6
clone_size: few
cdr3_nt: TGTGCCAGCAGCTTCTATCCCGGGCAGGGTAAAGGCTACACCTTC
cdr3_aa: CASSFYPGQGKGYTF

j_call: TRBJ1-1
d_call: TRBD1
v_call: TRBV28
clone_size: few
cdr3_nt: TGTGCCAGCAGCTCGTCCGACAGGGGGGATACTGAAGCTTTCTTT
cdr3_aa: CASSSSDRGDTEAFF

j_call: TRBJ2-7
d_call: NA
v_call: TRBV5-4
clone_size: NA
cdr3_nt: TGTGCCAGCAGCATGGACGGGAACGAGCAGTACTTC
cdr3_aa: CASSMDGNEQYF

j_call: TRBJ2-1
d_call: TRBD1
v_call: TRBV4-1
clone_size: once
cdr3_nt: TGCGCCAGCAGCGCGACAGGGGGATCCTACAATGAGCAGTTCTTC
cdr3_aa: CASSATGGSYNEQFF

j_call: TRBJ1-1
d_call: NA
v_call: TRBV28
clone_size: NA
cdr3_nt: TGTGCCAGCGGAGTCCTGGGGGCAGCTTCGGAAGCTTTCTTT
cdr3_aa: CASGVLGAASEAFF

j_call: TRBJ2-2
d_call: NA
v_call: TRBV11-3
clone_size: NA
cdr3_nt: TGTGCCAGCAGTCAAGACCAATCGAACACCGGGGAGCTGTTTTTT
cdr3_aa: CASSQDQSNTGELFF

j_call: TRBJ1-4
d_call: NA
v_call: TRBV9
clone_size: NA
cdr3_nt: TGTGCCAGCAGCGTAGGACCGGCCGGAGGGCGAAATGAAAAACTGTTTTTT
cdr3_aa: CASSVGPAGGRNEKLFF

j_call: TRBJ1-3
d_call: TRBD1
v_call: TRBV2
clone_size: NA
cdr3_nt: TGTGCCAGCAGTGAGGGGGACAGCGCTGGAAACACCATATATTTT
cdr3_aa: CASSEGDSAGNTIYF

j_call: TRBJ2-7
d_call: NA
v_call: TRBV21-1
clone_size: NA
cdr3_nt: TGTGCCAGCAGCAAACTACCGTACAGGGGCGAGCAGTACTTC
cdr3_aa: CASSKLPYRGEQYF

j_call: TRBJ2-3
d_call: NA
v_call: TRBV28
clone_size: NA
cdr3_nt: TGTGCCAGCAGTTTAAGGGCCCCGTCTGCTTCAGATACGCAGTATTTT
cdr3_aa: CASSLRAPSASDTQYF

j_call: TRBJ2-2
d_call: TRBD1
v_call: TRBV30
clone_size: NA
cdr3_nt: TGTGCCTGGGGGACAGGGAACACCGGGGAGCTGTTTTTT
cdr3_aa: CAWGTGNTGELFF

j_call: TRBJ1-1
d_call: TRBD1
v_call: TRBV5-5
clone_size: NA
cdr3_nt: TGTGCCAGCAGCTCGCCGGGACAGGGGAGGATGAACACTGAAGCTTTCTTT
cdr3_aa: CASSSPGQGRMNTEAFF

j_call: TRBJ1-2
d_call: NA
v_call: TRBV5-1
clone_size: few
cdr3_nt: TGCGCCAGCAGCTTGGAACGGGGGCGAGGTGGTGGCTACACCTTC
cdr3_aa: CASSLERGRGGGYTF

j_call: TRBJ2-6
d_call: NA
v_call: TRBV25-1
clone_size: NA
cdr3_nt: TGTGCCAGCAGTGCTCAGGGCTCTGGGGCCAACGTCCTGACTTTC
cdr3_aa: CASSAQGSGANVLTF

j_call: TRBJ1-4
d_call: TRBD1
v_call: TRBV7-8
clone_size: NA
cdr3_nt: TGTGCCAGCAGCTTTGGGACAGGGCGGGGTGAAAAACTGTTTTTT
cdr3_aa: CASSFGTGRGEKLFF

j_call: TRBJ2-7
d_call: TRBD2
v_call: TRBV10-2
clone_size: large
cdr3_nt: TGCGCCAGCAGTGAGTCGAGGACTAGCGGAGTCTACGAGCAGTACTTC
cdr3_aa: CASSESRTSGVYEQYF

j_call: TRBJ2-1
d_call: NA
v_call: TRBV4-2
clone_size: NA
cdr3_nt: TGTGCCAGCAGCCAAGTAAGAGGAAGAGGGTCCTACAATGAGCAGTTCTTC
cdr3_aa: CASSQVRGRGSYNEQFF

j_call: TRBJ2-2
d_call: NA
v_call: TRBV7-9
clone_size: once
cdr3_nt: TGTGCCAGCAGCTTAGAGAGCGGAAACACCGGGGAGCTGTTTTTT
cdr3_aa: CASSLESGNTGELFF

j_call: TRBJ1-2
d_call: NA
v_call: TRBV5-4
clone_size: NA
cdr3_nt: TGTGCCAGCAGCTCCCCAGGGTTGGATGGCTACACCTTC
cdr3_aa: CASSSPGLDGYTF

j_call: TRBJ2-7
d_call: NA
v_call: TRBV6-5
clone_size: medium-sized
cdr3_nt: TGTGCCAGCAGTTACAGTGGAGGGGGCGAAGCGGAGCAGTACTTC
cdr3_aa: CASSYSGGGEAEQYF

j_call: TRBJ2-7
d_call: TRBD2
v_call: TRBV6-5
clone_size: NA
cdr3_nt: TGTGCCAGCAGTCGGACTAGCTGGGCCTACGAGCAGTACTTC
cdr3_aa: CASSRTSWAYEQYF

j_call: TRBJ1-2
d_call: NA
v_call: TRBV11-2
clone_size: NA
cdr3_nt: TGTGCCAGCAGCACGCGACAGACCGATGGCTACACCTTC
cdr3_aa: CASSTRQTDGYTF

j_call: TRBJ2-1
d_call: TRBD2
v_call: TRBV7-3
clone_size: NA
cdr3_nt: TGTGCCAGCAGCTTAAACGCCGGGAGGGCTGGGGATGAGCAGTTCTTC
cdr3_aa: CASSLNAGRAGDEQFF

j_call: TRBJ1-3
d_call: NA
v_call: TRBV4-2
clone_size: once
cdr3_nt: TGTGCCAGCAGCCAAGATTTGGGGGGCTCTGGAAACACCATATATTTT
cdr3_aa: CASSQDLGGSGNTIYF

j_call: TRBJ1-4
d_call: NA
v_call: TRBV5-1
clone_size: NA
cdr3_nt: TGCGCCAGCAGCTTCCTACAGGGAGATGAAAAACTGTTTTTT
cdr3_aa: CASSFLQGDEKLFF

j_call: TRBJ1-4
d_call: NA
v_call: TRBV7-7
clone_size: medium-sized
cdr3_nt: TGTGCCAGCAGCTCGGCCCGGGACGGAAAACTGTTTTTT
cdr3_aa: CASSSARDGKLFF

j_call: TRBJ1-1
d_call: NA
v_call: TRBV25-1
clone_size: medium-sized
cdr3_nt: TGTGCCAGCAGTGAGGGGGTGCGGGCTTTCTTT
cdr3_aa: CASSEGVRAFF

j_call: TRBJ1-1
d_call: TRBD1
v_call: TRBV7-9
clone_size: NA
cdr3_nt: TGTGCCAGCAGCTTAAGTGGACAGGGAGGTACTGAAGCTTTCTTT
cdr3_aa: CASSLSGQGGTEAFF

j_call: TRBJ1-1
d_call: NA
v_call: TRBV5-1
clone_size: medium-sized
cdr3_nt: TGCGCCAGCAGCTTGGACTGGCGGGGTACTCTGAACACTGATGTAGCTTTCTTT
cdr3_aa: CASSLDWRGTLNTDVAFF

j_call: TRBJ2-2
d_call: TRBD1
v_call: TRBV28
clone_size: NA
cdr3_nt: TGTGCCAGCAGTACAGGGGGGACTGCGACCGGGGAGCTGTTTTTT
cdr3_aa: CASSTGGTATGELFF

j_call: TRBJ1-1
d_call: NA
v_call: TRBV5-1
clone_size: NA
cdr3_nt: TGCGCCAGCAGCCCGGCACAGGCAAGGAACACTGAAGCTTTCTTT
cdr3_aa: CASSPAQARNTEAFF

j_call: TRBJ1-5
d_call: NA
v_call: TRBV11-2
clone_size: NA
cdr3_nt: TGTGCCAGCAGCTTCGGTATCGGTAGCAATCAGCCCCAGCATTTT
cdr3_aa: CASSFGIGSNQPQHF

j_call: TRBJ1-4
d_call: NA
v_call: TRBV4-1
clone_size: few
cdr3_nt: TGCGCCAGCAGCCAAGGGGGATGGGCCGGTGAAAAACTGTTTTTT
cdr3_aa: CASSQGGWAGEKLFF

j_call: TRBJ2-7
d_call: NA
v_call: TRBV9
clone_size: NA
cdr3_nt: TGTGCCAGCAGCGTAAGGACAGAAAGCTCCTACGAGCAGTACTTC
cdr3_aa: CASSVRTESSYEQYF

j_call: TRBJ1-4
d_call: NA
v_call: TRBV28
clone_size: few
cdr3_nt: TGTGCCAGCAGTTTCGACTCGTATGGGAGGTCTGAAAAACTGTTTTTT
cdr3_aa: CASSFDSYGRSEKLFF

j_call: TRBJ2-7
d_call: NA
v_call: TRBV14
clone_size: NA
cdr3_nt: TGTGCCAGCAGCCTAGAGGGGGGCGAGCAGTACTTC
cdr3_aa: CASSLEGGEQYF

j_call: TRBJ2-7
d_call: NA
v_call: TRBV5-8
clone_size: few
cdr3_nt: TGTGCCAGCAGCTTGATAGGGAAAAGTGGCGAGCAGTACTTC
cdr3_aa: CASSLIGKSGEQYF

j_call: TRBJ2-7
d_call: NA
v_call: TRBV6-5
clone_size: medium-sized
cdr3_nt: TGTGCCAGCAAGTCACCCCACGGGGCCGTCTACGAGCAGTACTTC
cdr3_aa: CASKSPHGAVYEQYF

j_call: TRBJ2-7
d_call: NA
v_call: TRBV29-1
clone_size: few
cdr3_nt: TGCACCGAGGGAAAACCTTCAGGGGCCTACGAGCAGTACTTC
cdr3_aa: CTEGKPSGAYEQYF

j_call: TRBJ1-6
d_call: TRBD1
v_call: TRBV28
clone_size: NA
cdr3_nt: TGTGCCAGCAAACCCCCGGGACAGGGGACCACGAATTCACCCCTCCACTTT
cdr3_aa: CASKPPGQGTTNSPLHF

j_call: TRBJ2-5
d_call: NA
v_call: TRBV5-1
clone_size: NA
cdr3_nt: TGCGCCAGCAGCTTGATCGGGGGCCGGACAGGCTCCTTGGTGGAGACCCAGTACTTC
cdr3_aa: CASSLIGGRTGSLVETQYF

j_call: TRBJ2-7
d_call: TRBD1
v_call: TRBV2
clone_size: NA
cdr3_nt: TGTGCCAGCAGCTCCCGGGACAGGGTGTCCTACGAGCAGTACTTC
cdr3_aa: CASSSRDRVSYEQYF

j_call: TRBJ2-7
d_call: NA
v_call: TRBV30
clone_size: few
cdr3_nt: TGTGCCTGGAGTGGAGGATCCTACTACGAGCAGTACTTC
cdr3_aa: CAWSGGSYYEQYF

j_call: TRBJ2-7
d_call: NA
v_call: TRBV29-1
clone_size: medium-sized
cdr3_nt: TGCAGCGTCTCCAGGGGGGGGTCATACGAGCAGTACTTC
cdr3_aa: CSVSRGGSYEQYF

j_call: TRBJ2-1
d_call: NA
v_call: TRBV15
clone_size: NA
cdr3_nt: TGTGCCACCAGCAGGGGCCCACAGGCTAGATGGGAGCAGTTCTTC
cdr3_aa: CATSRGPQARWEQFF

j_call: TRBJ1-5
d_call: NA
v_call: TRBV5-1
clone_size: few
cdr3_nt: TGCGCCAGCAGCTTGGACGGTCAGCCCCAGCATTTT
cdr3_aa: CASSLDGQPQHF